The T cell receptor (beta chain) described here comes from a study of CD8+CD57+ T cells in acquired aplastic anemia. CD8+CD57+ cell expansion had been shown by flow cytometry in patients chosen for sequencing. This clonotype has at least ten counts. Per germline, CDR1 SNHLY and CDR2 FYNNEI. The CDR3 is 17 amino acids. The V end lost 1 base, the J end lost 4 bases, and 19 bases lay between the germline ends. Profiles of TCR beta VDJ and CDR3 were generated from a genomic DNA template. TCRdb reprocessed the reads with MiXCR, giving one entry per CDR3 protein. The sample lists fewer than 250,000 distinct CDR3 sequences, more than 45% occurring once.

This chain uses TRBV2 with TRBJ1-1; D is perhaps TRBD1 (6 bases). The source is a human donor with aplastic anemia. Sequenced material: sorted CD4+, CD8+, or CD8+CD57+ T cells (not recorded which) from PBMCs. The CDR3 region has the DNA TGTGCCAGCAGTGAAGTCAGGATTCTGGGGGCGGGCACTGAAGCTTTCTTT. Translated: CASSEVRILGAGTEAFF.